The sequence of this T cell receptor (beta chain) was determined in a study of sequential checkpoint blockade in melanoma. The repertoire was sequenced with immunoSEQ multiplex PCR; TCRdb's copy has only in-frame clones and lacks some. Of about 13,000 clones in the sample, roughly a quarter are singletons; the top ten hold 16%. The treatment here: randomized to nivolumab then ipilimumab (arm A) or the reverse (arm B). In its sample, this clone is medium-sized. The receptor was isolated from a human donor with melanoma. Source: tumor tissue (inferred from file names), taken from a patient given nivolumab and ipilimumab in sequence.

This CDR3 reads CASSAVFQGTFF. Written as DNA, the CDR3 is TGTGCCAGCAGCGCTGTTTTCCAGGGAACTTTCTTT. This rearrangement joins TRBV6-8 to TRBJ1-1, with D maybe TRBD1 (5 bases). Trimming left V 6 bases short and J 12 bases short, with 17 bases between. Germline V gene sequence: CDR1 MNHGY, CDR2 SAAAGT. This CDR3 contains 12 residues.